One T cell receptor beta chain is described in this entry. Its specificity is unknown. The authors ran the immunoSEQ assay, v3.0, at survey level. Each sample had sequencing targeting about 40,000-50,000 T-cell genomes. Assay used: immunoSEQ multiplex PCR; TCRdb lists only in-frame clones, some missing. This table holds about 17,000 clones, 85% to 95% found once. This entry comes from a study of long-term antiretroviral therapy in people with HIV. Across the whole study: Some samples came about a decade before the 2015 immediate-ART recommendation, and these were the earliest. Notes on the study in general: Patients on ART gained diversity, which nonetheless stayed below transplant donor controls. Dominating the repertoire at all time points were the clones that expanded before ART.

Per the germline V gene, CDR1 is MDHEN and CDR2 is SYDVKM. The CDR3 runs 16 residues. Trimming shortened V by 7 bases and J by 1 base, and 14 bases separated the two germline ends. The chain carries TRBV28 and TRBJ2-6; no clear D gene. Sequenced material: unsorted PBMCs, taken around 10 years after starting antiretroviral therapy. The clonotype was recovered from a man between 25 and 39 years old with HIV. The CDR3 is CASTPGPHSGANVLTF. In DNA form, the CDR3 reads TGTGCCAGCACCCCTGGCCCTCATTCTGGGGCCAACGTCCTGACTTTC.